This TCR beta chain was captured by sequencing in a study of T cells expressing NK-cell markers. About the research overall: Underlying the TCR beta repertoires were sorted CD3+CD56+NKG2C+, CD3+CD56+NKG2C- and CD3+CD56-NKG2C+ T cells. The study sequenced eight donors, seven HCMV-seropositive and one seronegative.

This CDR3 is built from 17 residues. Germline CDR1 reads SGHAT; CDR2 reads FQNNGV. Findings of the study overall: Over 5 donors carried dominant NKG2C+ clonotypes that made up roughly 1.0-7.5% of their CD8+ T cells.

The authors made TCR beta cDNA libraries by 5'RACE template switching. This switching added a universal primer site and UMIs. Using the 5' RACE reads, TCRdb records one entry per CDR3 protein without DNA. The sample table includes 400,000 to 450,000 distinct CDR3 sequences. A word on this clonotype: The antigen is undetermined.

The chain is built from TRBV11-2 and TRBJ2-4; TCRdb lists TRBD2, though no DNA is available to test this call. The material sequenced was blood T cells: a sorted CD56 or NKG2C T cell subset, CD4+ or CD8+ T cells, or bulk PBMC T cells (not recorded which). The receptor was isolated from a woman between 18 and 69 years old in good health. CDR3 region: CASSPGTSGRDKNIQYF.